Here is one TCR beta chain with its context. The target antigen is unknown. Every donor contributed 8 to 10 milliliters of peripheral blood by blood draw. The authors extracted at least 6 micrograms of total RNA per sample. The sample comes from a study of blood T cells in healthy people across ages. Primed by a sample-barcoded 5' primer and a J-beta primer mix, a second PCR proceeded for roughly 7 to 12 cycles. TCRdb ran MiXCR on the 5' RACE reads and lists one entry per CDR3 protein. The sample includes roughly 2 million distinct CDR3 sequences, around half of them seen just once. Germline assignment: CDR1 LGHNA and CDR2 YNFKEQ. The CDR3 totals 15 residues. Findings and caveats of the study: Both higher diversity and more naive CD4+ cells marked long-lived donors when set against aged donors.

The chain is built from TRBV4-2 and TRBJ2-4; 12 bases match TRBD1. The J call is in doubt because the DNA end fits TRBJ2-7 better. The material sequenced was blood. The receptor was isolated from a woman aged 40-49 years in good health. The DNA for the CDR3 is TGTGCCAGCAGCCTCGGGACAGGGGGCATCAACGAGCAGTACTTC. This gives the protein CASSLGTGGINEQYF.